The T cell receptor beta chain described here comes from a study of early T cells in non-severe SARS-CoV-2 infection. This clonotype was detected many times. The V gene lost 6 bases and the J gene lost 6 bases, with 17 bases spanning the gap. This CDR3 is built from 14 residues. Germline V gives CDR1 MNHNS, CDR2 SASEGT. Researchers attached unique molecular identifiers to individual cDNA molecules. TCRdb used MiXCR to reprocess the 5' RACE reads, holding one entry per CDR3 protein. This sample carries some 39,000 distinct CDR3 sequences, less than 8.5% of them seen once, and the ten largest clones take around 8%.

The genes are TRBV6-1 and TRBJ1-2; D is undetermined. The source is an adult who was a healthcare worker with PCR-confirmed SARS-CoV-2 infection or an uninfected control (not recorded which). Sequencing was performed on whole blood. The CDR3 DNA follows: TGTGCCAGCAGCCATGGGCAGAGGAGCCATGGCTACACCTTC. It translates to CASSHGQRSHGYTF.